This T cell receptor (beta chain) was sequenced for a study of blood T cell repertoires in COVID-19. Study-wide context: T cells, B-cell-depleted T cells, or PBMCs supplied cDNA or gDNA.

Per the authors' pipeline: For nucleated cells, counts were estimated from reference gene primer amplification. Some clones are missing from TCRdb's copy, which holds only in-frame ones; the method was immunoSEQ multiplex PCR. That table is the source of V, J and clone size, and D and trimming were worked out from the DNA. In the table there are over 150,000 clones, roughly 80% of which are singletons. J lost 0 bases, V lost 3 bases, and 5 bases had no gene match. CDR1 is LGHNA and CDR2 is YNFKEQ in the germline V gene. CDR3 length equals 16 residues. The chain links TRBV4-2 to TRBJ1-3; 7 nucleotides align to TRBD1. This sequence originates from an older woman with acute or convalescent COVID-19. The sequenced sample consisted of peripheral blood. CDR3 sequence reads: CASSHDRAPSGNTIYF. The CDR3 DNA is TGTGCCAGCAGCCATGACAGGGCTCCCTCTGGAAACACCATATATTTT.